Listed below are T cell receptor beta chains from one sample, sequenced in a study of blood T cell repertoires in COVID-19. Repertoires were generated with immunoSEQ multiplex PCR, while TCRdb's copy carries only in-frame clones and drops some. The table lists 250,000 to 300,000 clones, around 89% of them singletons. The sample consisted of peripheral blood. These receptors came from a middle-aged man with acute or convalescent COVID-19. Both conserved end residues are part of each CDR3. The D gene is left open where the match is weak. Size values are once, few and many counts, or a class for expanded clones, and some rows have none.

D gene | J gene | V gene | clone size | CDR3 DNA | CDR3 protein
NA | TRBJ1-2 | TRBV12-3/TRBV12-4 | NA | TGTGCCAGCAGGGGCGGGAGCTACACCTTC | CASRGGSYTF
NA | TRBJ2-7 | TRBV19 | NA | TGTGCCAGTAGTATGGCGGTTAGCTCCTACGAGCAGTACTTC | CASSMAVSSYEQYF
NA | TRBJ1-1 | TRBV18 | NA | TGTGCCAGCTCACATTTTCCAGGGCCGGGCTTAACACTGGAAGCTTTCTTT | CASSHFPGPGLTLEAFF
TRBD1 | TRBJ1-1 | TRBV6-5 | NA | TGTGCCAGCAGTTACTTACAGGGGAGCACTGAAGCTTTCTTT | CASSYLQGSTEAFF
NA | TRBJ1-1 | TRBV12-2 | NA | TGTGCAAGTCGCTGCTACCCGACAGTTTCCACTGAAGCTTTCTTT | CASRCYPTVSTEAFF
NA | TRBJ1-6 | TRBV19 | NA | TGTGCCAGTAGTATCGGTCCCTATAATTCACCCCTCCACTTT | CASSIGPYNSPLHF
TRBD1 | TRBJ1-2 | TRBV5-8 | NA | TGTGCCAGCAGCTTTGACAGGGGTGCCTATGGCTACACCTTC | CASSFDRGAYGYTF
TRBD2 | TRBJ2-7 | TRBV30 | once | TGTGCCTGGAGTGTACTTGGGACTAGCGGTGAGCAGTACTTC | CAWSVLGTSGEQYF
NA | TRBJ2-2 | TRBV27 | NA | TGTGCCAGCAGTTTATCTCGGGGTCGGGGTTCGAACACCGGGGAGCTGTTTTTT | CASSLSRGRGSNTGELFF
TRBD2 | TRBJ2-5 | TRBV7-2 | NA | TGTGCCAGCAGCCTCGGACTAGCGGGGGGGTTGGAGACCCAGTACTTC | CASSLGLAGGLETQYF
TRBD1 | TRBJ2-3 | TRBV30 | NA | TGTGCCTCCCCCGGGACAGGGGGCACAGATACGCAGTATTTT | CASPGTGGTDTQYF
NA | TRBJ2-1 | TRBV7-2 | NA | TGTGCCAGCAGCTTAGTATGGCAGGGGATCGGCGAGTTCTTC | CASSLVWQGIGEFF
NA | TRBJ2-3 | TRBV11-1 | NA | TGTGCCAGCAGCTCAGAAGGGGCAAGTGCAGATACGCAGTATTTT | CASSSEGASADTQYF
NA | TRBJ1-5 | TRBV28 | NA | TGTGCCAGCAGTTGGGCGGGGGGCGATCAGCCCCAGCATTTT | CASSWAGGDQPQHF
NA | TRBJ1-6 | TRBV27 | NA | TGTGCCAGCAGTTTCAAAGGGCAGGGCGCTACTAATTCACCCCTCCACTTT | CASSFKGQGATNSPLHF
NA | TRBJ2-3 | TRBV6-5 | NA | TGTGCCAGCAGCCTCCTTGAGGATACGCAGTATTTT | CASSLLEDTQYF
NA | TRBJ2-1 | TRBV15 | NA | TGTGCCACCAGCAAGGAGGGTAACTCCTACAATGAGCAGTTCTTC | CATSKEGNSYNEQFF
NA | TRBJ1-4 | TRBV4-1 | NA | TGCGCCAGCAGCCGAACAGGGTTTGAAAAACTGTTTTTT | CASSRTGFEKLFF
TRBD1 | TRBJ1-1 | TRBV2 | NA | TGTGCCAGCAGTCGGACAGGGGGATCCTATGAAGCTTTCTTT | CASSRTGGSYEAFF
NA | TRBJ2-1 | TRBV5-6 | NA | TGTGCCAGCAGCAGGGACCCAGGGGCGAATGAGCAGTTCTTC | CASSRDPGANEQFF
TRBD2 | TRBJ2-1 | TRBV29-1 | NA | TGCAGCGTTGGGGAGGCTAGCGGGGGTTCCCACCTCTCCTACAATGAGCAGTTCTTC | CSVGEASGGSHLSYNEQFF
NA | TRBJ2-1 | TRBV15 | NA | TGTGCCACCTCGGACGGGACCTACAATGAGCAGTTCTTC | CATSDGTYNEQFF
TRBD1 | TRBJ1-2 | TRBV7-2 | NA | TGTGCCAGCAGCCCAAATACAGGGGCCAGCTATGGCTACACCTTC | CASSPNTGASYGYTF
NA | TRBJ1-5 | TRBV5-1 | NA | TGCGCCAGCAGCACGTACGGCGGCAGCAATCAGCCCCAGCATTTT | CASSTYGGSNQPQHF
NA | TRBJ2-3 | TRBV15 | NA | TGTGCCACCAGCAGAGATCTAGGAGGGAATGCAGATACGCAGTATTTT | CATSRDLGGNADTQYF
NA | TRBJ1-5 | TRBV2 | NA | TGTGCCAGCAGTGGGGGGAGGGATCAGCCCCAGCATTTT | CASSGGRDQPQHF
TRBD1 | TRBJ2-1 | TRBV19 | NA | TGTGCCAGTAACCCTGGGACAGGGGGCTCCTACAATGAGCAGTTCTTC | CASNPGTGGSYNEQFF
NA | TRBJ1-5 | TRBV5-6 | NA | TGTGCCAGCAGCCGGGGGGACAATCAGCCCCAGCATTTT | CASSRGDNQPQHF
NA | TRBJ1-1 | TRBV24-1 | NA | TGTGCCACCAGTGACTTCGACAGGCCCCGGCCGAACACTGAAGCTTTCTTT | CATSDFDRPRPNTEAFF
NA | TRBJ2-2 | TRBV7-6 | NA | TGTGCCAGCAGTACCGCGTTGGTTTTCAACACCGGGGAGCTGTTTTTT | CASSTALVFNTGELFF
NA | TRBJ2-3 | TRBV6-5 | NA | TGTGCCAGCAGTCTTAATACAGGGATAGATACGCAGTATTTT | CASSLNTGIDTQYF
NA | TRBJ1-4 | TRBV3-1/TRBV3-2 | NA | TGTGCCAGCAGCCCCGGTGGGCAAGCAAATGAAAAACTGTTTTTT | CASSPGGQANEKLFF
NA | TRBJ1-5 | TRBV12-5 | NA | TGTGCTAGTGGTTTGGTACTTGTGGGTAGGGGTCAGCCCCAGCATTTT | CASGLVLVGRGQPQHF
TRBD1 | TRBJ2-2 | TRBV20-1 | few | TGCAGTGCTAGTCAGGGACAGACCGGGGAGCTGTTTTTT | CSASQGQTGELFF
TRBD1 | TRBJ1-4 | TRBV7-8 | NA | TGTGCCAGCAGCTATCAGGGGGCAACTAATGAAAAACTGTTTTTT | CASSYQGATNEKLFF
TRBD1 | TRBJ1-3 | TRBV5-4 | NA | TGTGCCAGCAGTTCCGGATCCGGGACAGCTGGAAACACCATATATTTT | CASSSGSGTAGNTIYF
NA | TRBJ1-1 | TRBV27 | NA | TGTGCCAGCCACAGAAGGGGGAACACTGAAGCTTTCTTT | CASHRRGNTEAFF
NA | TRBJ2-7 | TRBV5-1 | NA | TGCGCCAGCGGAGAGGGAGACGAGCAGTACTTC | CASGEGDEQYF
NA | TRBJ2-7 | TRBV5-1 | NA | TGCGCCAGCGCTCCGGGACACATCTCCCGTACCTACGAGCAGTACTTC | CASAPGHISRTYEQYF
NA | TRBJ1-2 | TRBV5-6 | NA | TGTGCCAGCAGTCCTGACGGGAACTATGGCTACACCTTC | CASSPDGNYGYTF
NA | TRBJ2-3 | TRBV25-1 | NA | TGTGCCAGCAGTCCACTACTCAGCACAGATACGCAGTATTTT | CASSPLLSTDTQYF
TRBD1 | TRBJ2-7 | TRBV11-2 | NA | TGTGCCAGCAGCTTATTCATAGGACAGGCCCTCGAGCAGTACTTC | CASSLFIGQALEQYF